The 13 T cell receptor beta chains below were found in one sample sequenced in a study of T-cell memory formation after mild COVID-19 (dated by TCRdb to the early 2020s). The library was produced with 5' RACE. This sample was sequenced with an Illumina NovaSeq 6000. TCRdb handled the public reads itself, with Q25 trimming in fastp and clone calling in MiXCR, and kept productive beta chains. Identical CDR3 proteins give one entry, which carries the most common genes and DNA. Within this sample are 350,000 to 500,000 distinct CDR3 sequences, with roughly 18% of them counted one time only. The ten largest clones capture roughly 21% of the sample. The sequenced material came from PBMCs or a T cell subset sorted from them (not recorded which). These receptors were collected from a man aged 18 to 29 who had mild COVID-19 (a few samples of this study predate the infection). The sample titles of this study are shuffled in the database, so cell type and time point are left out; the donor was told from shared clones.

Only one count was recorded for this clonotype. A clone one base away is much larger, so this may be a read error. The chain joins TRBV9 to TRBJ2-3, with D perhaps matching TRBD2 (5 bases). CDR1 is SGDLS, CDR2 YYNGEE, per germline. The CDR3 runs to 14 residues. CDR3 nucleotide sequence: TGTGCCAGCAGCGTACGGGGAACCACAGATACGCGGTATTTT. Translating gives CASSVRGTTDTRYF.

This clonotype was observed a handful of times. The chain couples TRBV6-5 to TRBJ1-2; maybe TRBD1 (6 bases). V lost 7 bases and J lost 1, with 16 bases in between. The CDR3 spans 15 residues. Germline loops: CDR1 MNHEY, CDR2 SVGAGI. The CDR3 sequence is CASKITGLVNYGYTF. In DNA, the CDR3 is TGTGCCAGCAAGATAACAGGGCTGGTTAACTATGGCTACACCTTC.

On this clonotype itself: Because the CDR3 is missing its conserved closing phenylalanine or tryptophan, this is likely a read error. The chain joins TRBV4-1 to TRBJ2-3, with 7 bases lining up with TRBD1. The germline V gene encodes CDR1 MGHRA and CDR2 YSYEKL. This CDR3 has 15 amino acids. Losses at the gene ends were 0 bases for V and 4 bases for J; bases not matched to a gene: 4. DNA of the CDR3: TGCGCCAGCAGCCAAGAAGGGGGCCCAGCAGATACGCAGTATTCT. It encodes CASSQEGGPADTQYS.

The J gene is TRBJ2-5, the V gene TRBV9; 10 nucleotides agree with TRBD2. Germline-derived CDR1 and CDR2 are SGDLS and YYNGEE. The V segment lost 2 bases and the J segment 5 bases; nucleotides outside the gene matches: 12. This CDR3 comprises 17 residues. This CDR3 is CASSVGTSARTDETQYF. CDR3 coding DNA: TGTGCCAGCAGCGTGGGGACTAGCGCTAGGACGGATGAGACCCAGTACTTC.

This clonotype was counted a few times. J is TRBJ1-2 and V is TRBV6-5; no definite D call. Trimming cost V 0 bases and J 6 bases, with 14 bases left between them. The CDR3 consists of 15 residues. CDR1 and CDR2 from the germline V gene are MNHEY and SVGAGI. The CDR3 DNA reads TGTGCCAGCAGTTACTCTATTTTCGGCAGTAATGGCTACACCTTC. The encoded protein is CASSYSIFGSNGYTF.

This clonotype has a handful of counts. The rearrangement uses TRBV7-2 and TRBJ2-3; TRBD1 is a possible D gene (6 bases). Trimming pared 5 bases from V and 6 bases from J, leaving 12 bases between. Germline V gives CDR1 SGHTA, CDR2 FQGNSA. The CDR3 covers 13 residues. CDR3 DNA: TGTGCCAGCAGCCGGTCGAGGGGGGATACGCAGTATTTT. Protein product: CASSRSRGDTQYF.

The sample holds a few counts of this clonotype. The chain combines TRBV4-1 with TRBJ2-3; D may match TRBD1 or TRBD2 (5 bases each). The germline CDR1 and CDR2 sequences are MGHRA and YSYEKL. The CDR3 covers 14 residues. The germline V and J ends were trimmed by 1 base and 6 bases, with 11 bases remaining between them. CDR3 amino acids: CASSQALEGDTQYF. The CDR3 nucleotides are TGCGCCAGCAGCCAAGCACTAGAGGGGGATACGCAGTATTTT.

Here the CDR3 reads CASSQEGAGTNYEQYF. CDR3 coding DNA: TGCGCCAGCAGCCAAGAAGGCGCGGGGACCAACTACGAGCAGTACTTC. This rearrangement joins TRBV4-1 to TRBJ2-7, with a possible D match to TRBD2 (6 bases). V lost 0 bases, J lost 3 bases, and 15 bases lay in between. This CDR3 spans 16 amino acids. CDR1 MGHRA and CDR2 YSYEKL come from the germline V gene.

The chain joins TRBV29-1 to TRBJ2-3, with TRBD2 matching over 8 bases. The CDR3 runs to 15 residues. J lost 8 bases, V lost 0 bases, and 10 bases had no gene match. Germline-derived CDR1 and CDR2 are SQVTM and ANQGSEA. In DNA form, the CDR3 reads TGCAGCGTTGAAGATAGGCGGGGGGAGCAAGGTACGCAGTATTTT. Translating it yields CSVEDRRGEQGTQYF.

In its sample, this clonotype was seen many times. In nucleotides, the CDR3 is TGTGCCAGCAGTGATCACAATCAGCCCCAGCATTTT. Translating gives CASSDHNQPQHF. V gene TRBV6-1 combines with J gene TRBJ1-5; no reliable D call. CDR1 MNHNS and CDR2 SASEGT come from the germline V gene. CDR3 length: 12 amino acids. The V end lost 3 bases, the J end lost 3 bases, and 3 bases lay between the germline ends.

This clonotype was recorded at least ten times. The V call is TRBV7-2, the J call TRBJ2-3; D is uncertain. Deletions cut 1 base from V and 4 bases from J, with 12 bases between. Per germline, CDR1 SGHTA and CDR2 FQGNSA. The CDR3 extends over 15 amino acids. The CDR3 DNA reads as TGTGCCAGCAGCTTAGTGAAGGGTGGCTCAGATACGCAGTATTTT. Protein sequence: CASSLVKGGSDTQYF.

A few counts support this clonotype. The chain links TRBV7-3 to TRBJ2-2; D is undetermined. CDR1 and CDR2 (germline): SGHTA, FQGTGA. The CDR3 covers 17 residues. V lost 1 base to trimming and J lost 3 bases, with 15 bases between them. CDR3 region: CASSLRVRKSYTGELFF. For the CDR3, the DNA is TGTGCCAGCAGCTTAAGGGTCCGAAAAAGTTACACCGGGGAGCTGTTTTTT.

This chain uses TRBV11-2 with TRBJ2-4, with a weak D call TRBD1 (5 bases). V lost 5 bases, J lost 5 bases, and 10 bases lay in between. CDR1 SGHAT and CDR2 FQNNGV come from the germline V gene. The CDR3 length is 13 residues. The CDR3 DNA reads as TGTGCCAGCAGCCCAGGGTGGGAAAACATTCAGTACTTC. This translates into CASSPGWENIQYF.